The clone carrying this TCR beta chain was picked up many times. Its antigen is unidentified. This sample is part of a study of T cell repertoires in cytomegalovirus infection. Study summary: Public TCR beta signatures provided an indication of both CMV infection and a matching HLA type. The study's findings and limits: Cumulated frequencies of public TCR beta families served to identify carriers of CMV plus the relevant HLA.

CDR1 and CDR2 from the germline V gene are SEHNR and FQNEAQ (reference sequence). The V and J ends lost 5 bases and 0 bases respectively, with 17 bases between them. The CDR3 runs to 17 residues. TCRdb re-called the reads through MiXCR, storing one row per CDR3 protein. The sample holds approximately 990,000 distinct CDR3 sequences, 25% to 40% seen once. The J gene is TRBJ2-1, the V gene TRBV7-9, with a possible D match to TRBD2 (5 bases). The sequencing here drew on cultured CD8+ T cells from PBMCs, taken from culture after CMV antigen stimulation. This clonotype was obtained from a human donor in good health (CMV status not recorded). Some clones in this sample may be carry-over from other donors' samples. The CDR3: CASSLTTDWSSYNEQFF. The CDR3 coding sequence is TGTGCCAGCAGCCTCACCACGGACTGGAGCTCCTACAATGAGCAGTTCTTC.